The text below deals with one T cell receptor (beta chain). The sample originates from a study of cytomegalovirus exposure and HLA in healthy donors. V dropped 4 bases and J dropped 2; count of bases not matched to a gene: 6. This CDR3 is 16 amino acids long. Germline V gene data show CDR1 as PRHDT and CDR2 as FYEKMQ (reference sequence). Vbeta (60) and Jbeta (13) primers were used in the PCR. Generated by immunoSEQ multiplex PCR, the TCRdb table keeps only in-frame clones and is missing some. The sample has around 220,000 clones; roughly 70% are singletons. This rearrangement joins TRBV13 to TRBJ2-3; 10 bases agree with TRBD2. The sequence was collected from a woman aged 30 to 39 in good health and CMV-seronegative. The sample taken for sequencing was PBMCs. CDR3 DNA sequence: TGTGCCAGCAGCTGGGCGACTAGCGGGCTCACAGATACGCAGTATTTT. Its protein is CASSWATSGLTDTQYF.